This is a list of T cell receptor beta chains from one sample in a study of CD8+ T cells in alopecia areata. Clones were sequenced by immunoSEQ multiplex PCR, and TCRdb holds only the in-frame ones, with some missing. The table lists over 85,000 clones, about 40% of them singletons, with 1% to 1.5% in the top ten. Input material: CD4+ T cells sorted from blood. These receptors all stem from a human donor with alopecia areata. Each CDR3 is given with its conserved first and last residue. The D gene is left open where the match is weak. Size is stated for part of the rows, as once, few or many counts, or as a class when the clone is expanded.

V gene	D gene	J gene	clone size	CDR3 DNA	CDR3 protein
TRBV2	NA	TRBJ1-2	NA	TGTGCCAGCAGAGGACAGTTTGGCTACACCTTC	CASRGQFGYTF
TRBV13	NA	TRBJ2-7	NA	TGTGCCAGCAGCTTAGAGTCCGCAGGGTACTACGAGCAGTACTTC	CASSLESAGYYEQYF
TRBV27	TRBD2	TRBJ2-7	NA	TGTGCCAGCACTTCCAGGACTAGCGGGAGGGGTTACTACGAGCAGTACTTC	CASTSRTSGRGYYEQYF
TRBV18	NA	TRBJ2-5	NA	TGTGCCAGCTCACCCGGCGACAGGGAGACCCAGTACTTC	CASSPGDRETQYF
TRBV7-2	TRBD1	TRBJ2-3	NA	TGTGCCAGCAGTCGTAAGACAGGGATGACAGATACGCAGTATTTT	CASSRKTGMTDTQYF
TRBV6-1	NA	TRBJ2-5	NA	TGTGCCAGCAGTAAGACTAGGTTCGGAGAGACCCAGTACTTC	CASSKTRFGETQYF
TRBV25-1	NA	TRBJ2-6	NA	TGTGCCAGCAGTCCTGACGGGACACAAGCCCGTAGGGCCAACGTCCTGACTTTC	CASSPDGTQARRANVLTF
TRBV29-1	TRBD1	TRBJ1-4	few	TGCAGCGGCCGGGACAGGTTTGAAAAACTGTTTTTT	CSGRDRFEKLFF
TRBV30	NA	TRBJ2-7	NA	TGTGCCTGGAGCCCAACCTTCTACGAGCAGTACTTC	CAWSPTFYEQYF
TRBV9	NA	TRBJ1-1	NA	TGTGCCAGCAGACCCCAGACAGGAGTGAACACTGAAGCTTTCTTT	CASRPQTGVNTEAFF
TRBV4-1	NA	TRBJ1-1	few	TGCGCCAGCAGCCAAAACCCGTCAGCGAACACTGAAGCTTTCTTT	CASSQNPSANTEAFF
TRBV4-1	NA	TRBJ2-3	NA	TGCGCCAGCAGCCAGGTAGATCTAGGCTGGACCACAGATACGCAGTATTTT	CASSQVDLGWTTDTQYF
TRBV4-3	TRBD1	TRBJ2-5	few	TGCGCCAGCAGCCAAAGGACAGGGGATCGGGGAGAGACCCAGTACTTC	CASSQRTGDRGETQYF
TRBV4-1	NA	TRBJ2-3	NA	TGCGCCAGCTCTCCCACTCATAGAACGTCGGGAGAATCGGATACGCAGTATTTT	CASSPTHRTSGESDTQYF
TRBV7-8	TRBD2	TRBJ2-5	few	TGTGCCAGCAGAGTAGCGGGAGAAATAGAGACCCAGTACTTC	CASRVAGEIETQYF
TRBV5-1	TRBD1	TRBJ2-7	NA	TGCGCCAGCAGTTTCTCAGGGACAGGAAACTACGAGCAGTACTTC	CASSFSGTGNYEQYF
TRBV19	NA	TRBJ2-7	NA	TGTGCCAGTAGTATAGAAACTTACTACGAGCAGTACTTC	CASSIETYYEQYF
TRBV9	NA	TRBJ1-2	few	TGTGCCAGCAGCGCCGTAAACTATGGCTACACCTTC	CASSAVNYGYTF
TRBV30	NA	TRBJ2-4	NA	TGTGCCTGGACCTCTCCAGGGCGGAACATTCAGTACTTC	CAWTSPGRNIQYF
TRBV5-1	NA	TRBJ2-7	NA	TGCGCCAGCAGCTCGACAGGGACTACCTACGAGCAGTACTTC	CASSSTGTTYEQYF
TRBV7-9	NA	TRBJ1-1	few	TGTGCCAGCAGAAGAGCCGCAACTGAAGCTTTCTTT	CASRRAATEAFF
TRBV4-3	NA	TRBJ2-7	few	TGCGCCAGCAGCCAAGATTTTGGGACACTACAGTACTTC	CASSQDFGTLQYF
TRBV11-3	NA	TRBJ2-2	NA	TGTGCCAGCAGCTTCCGGGCGGGGTCGGGCACCGGGGAGCTGTTTTTT	CASSFRAGSGTGELFF
TRBV11-2	TRBD2	TRBJ2-5	few	TGTGCCAGCAGCTTAGGTAGCGGGATCCAAGAGACCCAGTACTTC	CASSLGSGIQETQYF
TRBV27	NA	TRBJ2-7	NA	TGTGCCAGCAGCCCCCGAGGTGGGGGTAGCTCCTACGAGCAGTACTTC	CASSPRGGGSSYEQYF
TRBV15	NA	TRBJ2-5	NA	TGTGCCACCAGCAGAGTTTTGGTCCAAGAGACCCAGTACTTC	CATSRVLVQETQYF
TRBV6-5	NA	TRBJ2-3	NA	TGTGCCAGCAGTTACCGGTCAGGGGGGACAGATACGCAGTATTTT	CASSYRSGGTDTQYF
TRBV29-1	TRBD1	TRBJ2-7	NA	TGCAGCGTTGACGGACAGGGGGCGAAGCAGTACTTC	CSVDGQGAKQYF
TRBV7-3	NA	TRBJ1-1	NA	TGTGCCAGCTCCCGGCAGGGAGGGACTGAAGCTTTCTTT	CASSRQGGTEAFF
TRBV29-1	NA	TRBJ1-1	NA	TGCAGCGCGGAGACAAGGGGGAACACTGAAGCTTTCTTT	CSAETRGNTEAFF
TRBV30	TRBD1	TRBJ2-7	NA	TGTGCCTGGAGTGACAGGGGGCCCAACGAGCAGTACTTC	CAWSDRGPNEQYF
TRBV28	TRBD1	TRBJ2-1	NA	TGTGCCAGCAGACGGGACAGGGTGACCAATGAGCAGTTCTTC	CASRRDRVTNEQFF
TRBV7-2	NA	TRBJ2-7	NA	TGTGCCAGCAGCTTAGTTAGCTACGAGCAGTACTTC	CASSLVSYEQYF
TRBV7-2	TRBD1	TRBJ2-5	NA	TGTGCCAGCAGCTTAGCCAGGGGGCAAGAGACCCAGTACTTC	CASSLARGQETQYF
TRBV6-5	NA	TRBJ1-3	NA	TGTGCCAGCAGTTACAGGCAGAGCTCTGGAAACACCATATATTTT	CASSYRQSSGNTIYF
TRBV7-9	NA	TRBJ2-5	few	TGTGCCAGCAGCTTAGAGGTGACCCAGTACTTC	CASSLEVTQYF
TRBV6-5	NA	TRBJ2-7	NA	TGTGCCAGCAGTTACTCCCGCTACCGAGACACCTACGAGCAGTACTTC	CASSYSRYRDTYEQYF
TRBV27	TRBD1	TRBJ2-1	NA	TGTGCCAGTAAAAGTACTGGGACAGTCCGATACAATGAGCAGTTCTTC	CASKSTGTVRYNEQFF
TRBV28	TRBD1	TRBJ2-7	few	TGTGCCAGCAGTAAACAACCCAGACAGGGCGAGCAGTACTTC	CASSKQPRQGEQYF
TRBV20-1	NA	TRBJ2-4	few	TGCAGTGCGAGGGGGAACAGCGTTCAGTACTTC	CSARGNSVQYF
TRBV7-2	TRBD2	TRBJ2-7	once	TGTGCCAGCAGCTTACTAGCGGGGGGTCGGGAGCAGTACTTC	CASSLLAGGREQYF
TRBV30	TRBD1	TRBJ1-2	NA	TGTGCCTGGAGAGGGGGCTCTTATGGCTACACCTTC	CAWRGGSYGYTF
TRBV7-2	TRBD1	TRBJ1-2	few	TGTGCCAGTACCGGGACAGGATTTGGCTACACCTTC	CASTGTGFGYTF
TRBV10-3	NA	TRBJ2-5	few	TGTGCCATCAGTGAGCGAGGGGAGACCCAGTACTTC	CAISERGETQYF
TRBV28	NA	TRBJ1-2	NA	TGTGCCAGCAGTGATGACGGCTATGGCTACACCTTC	CASSDDGYGYTF
TRBV7-6	NA	TRBJ2-5	NA	TGTGCCAGCAGCTTAGCCGGACAGTCGCGGCAGACCCAGTACTTC	CASSLAGQSRQTQYF
TRBV5-1	NA	TRBJ2-6	few	TGCGCCAGCAGCTTGGGGTTCTCTGGGGCCAACGTCCTGACTTTC	CASSLGFSGANVLTF
TRBV7-2	NA	TRBJ2-7	few	TGTGCCAGCAGCTTAGGACAGGACTACGAGCAGTACTTC	CASSLGQDYEQYF
TRBV13	NA	TRBJ2-6	NA	TGTGCCAGCAGCTTCCGCAGCTCTGGGGCCAACGTCCTGACTTTC	CASSFRSSGANVLTF
TRBV7-8	NA	TRBJ2-3	few	TGTGCCAGCAGCGTGGTTGATACGCAGTATTTT	CASSVVDTQYF
TRBV9	NA	TRBJ2-3	few	TGTGCCAGCAGCGTCAACCGGGACATCCGCACAGATACGCAGTATTTT	CASSVNRDIRTDTQYF
TRBV30	NA	TRBJ1-4	NA	TGTGCCTGGAGTGTCACAGGGACTTATGAAAAACTGTTTTTT	CAWSVTGTYEKLFF
TRBV29-1	NA	TRBJ1-2	NA	TGCAGCGTTGAAGTCACCTATGGCTACACCTTC	CSVEVTYGYTF
TRBV19	TRBD1	TRBJ2-2	NA	TGTGCCAGTAGTATCATTAGGGGGCAGAGCACCGGGGAGCTGTTTTTT	CASSIIRGQSTGELFF
TRBV29-1	NA	TRBJ2-1	NA	TGCAGCGTTCCGCGGGTGGCGAGCTCCTACAATGAGCAGTTCTTC	CSVPRVASSYNEQFF